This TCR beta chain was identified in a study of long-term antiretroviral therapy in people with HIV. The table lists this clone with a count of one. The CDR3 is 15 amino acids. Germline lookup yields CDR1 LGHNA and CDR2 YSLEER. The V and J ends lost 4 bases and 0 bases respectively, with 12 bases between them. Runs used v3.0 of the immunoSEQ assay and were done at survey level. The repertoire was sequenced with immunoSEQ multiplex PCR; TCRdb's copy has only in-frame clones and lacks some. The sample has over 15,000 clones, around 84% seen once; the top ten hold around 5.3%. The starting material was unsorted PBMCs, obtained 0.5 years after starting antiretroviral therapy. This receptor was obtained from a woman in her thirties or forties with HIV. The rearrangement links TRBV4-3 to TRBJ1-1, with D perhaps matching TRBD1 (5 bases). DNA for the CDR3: TGCGCCAGCAGCCTCTCGGCAGGGATGAACACTGAAGCTTTCTTT. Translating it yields CASSLSAGMNTEAFF.